This entry lists 32 T cell receptor beta chains sequenced from one sample in a study of identical twins. One entry per CDR3 protein results from TCRdb running MiXCR on the 5' RACE reads. The data show around 480,000 distinct CDR3 sequences, 14% seen once. These data also formed part of another study, on yellow fever vaccine responses in identical twins.

The sequencing input was CD4+ T cells sorted from blood. The receptors originated from a woman between 18 and 29 years old in good health.

The sample holds a few counts of this clonotype. The chain uses TRBV5-1 and TRBJ2-5; 9 bases map to TRBD1. The CDR3 is made up of 16 amino acids. Germline CDR1 is SGHRS and CDR2 is YFSETQ. The V gene end was trimmed by 3 bases and the J gene end by 5 bases; junction bases not matched to a gene: 11. CDR3 coding DNA: TGCGCCAGCAGCTCCTCGGACAGGGGAAGGGTGGAGACCCAGTACTTC. As protein: CASSSSDRGRVETQYF.

The CDR3 spells CASSPYRGCSYNSPLHF. CDR3 nucleotides: TGTGCCAGCAGTCCCTACAGGGGATGCTCCTATAATTCACCCCTCCACTTT. V usage is TRBV12-3 or TRBV12-4 and J usage is TRBJ1-6; 7 positions agree with TRBD1. Germline trimming cut 5 bases from V and 0 bases from J; bases unmatched to any gene: 7. CDR3 length: 17 amino acids.

There are a few counts of this clonotype. At one of its ends the junction is not consistent with the germline gene, which may arise from a read error. This CDR3 is CASGLITGSEETQYF. Here the CDR3 DNA reads TGCGCCAGCGGCTTAATAACAGGGAGCGAAGAGACCCAGTACTTC. The J gene is TRBJ2-5, the V gene TRBV5-1; the D gene is possibly TRBD1 (6 bases). This CDR3 comprises 15 residues. CDR1 is SGHRS and CDR2 is YFSETQ in the germline V gene.

In this sample, this clonotype turned up a few times. The chain has TRBV7-6 and TRBJ2-1, with TRBD2 matching over 12 bases. With 8 bases clipped from V and 0 bases from J, the junction kept 17 bases outside the gene matches. CDR1 is SGHVS, CDR2 FNYEAQ, per germline. This CDR3 is built from 20 residues. CDR3 region: CASSLVPGLAGHSSYNEQFF. As DNA, the CDR3 is TGTGCCAGCTCCCTGGTTCCGGGACTAGCGGGCCATAGCTCCTACAATGAGCAGTTCTTC.

This clonotype was seen just once. The chain couples TRBV30 to TRBJ2-7; 10 bases match TRBD1. V shed 5 bases and J 6 bases; nucleotides not matched to a gene: 4. Germline V CDR1 and CDR2: GTSNPN, SVGIG (reference sequence). The CDR3 contains 12 residues. The CDR3 protein is CAWRDRGGEQYF. CDR3 nucleotides: TGTGCCTGGCGGGACAGGGGCGGCGAGCAGTACTTC.

This clonotype was observed a handful of times. The V gene is TRBV10-3, the J gene TRBJ2-3, with D unclear. CDR3 length equals 15 residues. Germline CDR1 is ENHRY and CDR2 is SYGVKD. V was cut by 8 bases and J by 0 bases, with 15 bases left in between. As DNA, the CDR3 is TGTGCCATCGGTACTCAACATACTAGCACAGATACGCAGTATTTT. It yields the protein CAIGTQHTSTDTQYF.

V gene TRBV9 combines with J gene TRBJ2-7; 7 bases are a match to TRBD1. Germline V lookup: CDR1 SGDLS, CDR2 YYNGEE. J lost 1 base, V lost 5 bases, and 6 bases had no gene match. This CDR3 spans 14 amino acids. The CDR3 DNA reads as TGTGCCAGCAGTACCGGGACAGCTTCCTACGAGCAGTACTTC. This codes for CASSTGTASYEQYF.

The CDR3 nucleotides read TGCGCCAGCAGCCAAGTGGAACGGACCTCTGGGGCCAACGTCCTGACTTTC. Its protein is CASSQVERTSGANVLTF. This chain uses TRBV4-3 with TRBJ2-6; D is undetermined. The V end was cut by 1 base, the J end by 0 bases, with 10 bases between. The CDR3 sequence is 17 residues long. Germline loops: CDR1 LGHNA, CDR2 YSLEER.

The sample holds many counts of this clonotype. The chain combines TRBV7-2 with TRBJ2-3; D not certain. Between the trimmed V and J ends, which lost 6 bases and 0 bases, there was a span of 7 bases. In germline, CDR1 is SGHTA, CDR2 FQGNSA. This CDR3 is built from 13 residues. The CDR3 DNA reads as TGTGCCAGCAGGCCCGGTAGCACAGATACGCAGTATTTT. It yields the protein CASRPGSTDTQYF.

The chain uses TRBV7-2 and TRBJ1-2; TRBD1 agrees at 7 bases. There are 15 residues in the CDR3. With 5 bases clipped from V and 3 bases from J, the junction kept 9 bases outside the gene matches. Germline V lookup: CDR1 SGHTA, CDR2 FQGNSA. The CDR3 loop reads CASSALTGLYYGYTF. Written as DNA, the CDR3 is TGTGCCAGCAGCGCCTTGACAGGGTTATACTATGGCTACACCTTC.

The rearrangement links TRBV6-1 to TRBJ1-4; D remains ambiguous. V shed 7 bases and J shed 2 bases, with 11 bases lying between them. Germline lookup yields CDR1 MNHNS and CDR2 SASEGT. The CDR3 has 14 amino acids. CDR3 loop: CASKKGGTNEKLFF. For the CDR3, the DNA is TGTGCCAGCAAGAAGGGTGGGACTAATGAAAAACTGTTTTTT.

The V and J genes are TRBV18 and TRBJ1-6; D possibly corresponds to TRBD1 (6 bases). The CDR3 covers 17 residues. Between the trimmed V and J ends, which lost 3 bases and 10 bases, there was a span of 22 bases. The germline V gene has CDR1 KGHSH and CDR2 LQKENI. The CDR3 spells CASSPRQEVALGSPLHF. CDR3 DNA sequence: TGTGCCAGCTCACCCCGACAGGAGGTCGCCCTAGGGTCACCCCTCCACTTT.

This clonotype appeared a few times. This CDR3 is CASRPGQGVPSYNEQFF. DNA of the CDR3: TGTGCCAGCAGGCCGGGACAGGGGGTCCCCTCCTACAATGAGCAGTTCTTC. This chain links TRBV28 with TRBJ2-1; 11 bases map to TRBD1. The CDR3 has 17 amino acids. J was trimmed by 0 bases and V by 6 bases; bases with no gene match: 7. Looked up from germline, CDR1 is MDHEN and CDR2 is SYDVKM. Supplemented by reference TRBV28 and TRBJ2-1, the full variable domain reads DVKVTQSSRYLVKRTGEKVFLECVQDMDHENMFWYRQDPGLGLRLIYFSYDVKMKEKGDIPEGYSVSREKKERFSLILESASTNQTSMYLCASRPGQGVPSYNEQFFGPGTRLTVL.

The V and J genes are TRBV20-1 and TRBJ2-2; no firm D call. This CDR3 contains 13 residues. V was shortened by 0 bases and J by 6 bases, with 8 bases between the two germline ends. Per the germline V gene, CDR1 is DFQATT and CDR2 is SNEGSKA (reference sequence). The CDR3 reads CSARDPWSGELFF. CDR3 nucleotide sequence: TGCAGTGCTAGAGATCCTTGGTCCGGGGAGCTGTTTTTT.

The V and J genes are TRBV5-5 and TRBJ2-6; unclear D gene. Per the germline V gene, CDR1 is SGHKS and CDR2 is YYEKEE (reference sequence). The CDR3 length is 15 residues. The V and J ends lost 3 bases and 4 bases respectively, with 11 bases between them. In DNA, the CDR3 is TGTGCCAGCAGCTCGATAAACTCAGGGGCCAACGTCCTGACTTTC. Translated, it gives CASSSINSGANVLTF.

The chain employs TRBV29-1 and TRBJ2-2; 7 positions match TRBD1. Trimming removed 2 bases from V and 6 bases from J; junction bases left unmatched: 9. Germline CDR1 and CDR2: SQVTM and ANQGSEA. The CDR3 runs to 15 residues. CDR3 nucleotides: TGCAGCGTTGAATTTTCAGGGGGACCCCCCGGGGAGCTGTTTTTT. It translates to CSVEFSGGPPGELFF.

The CDR3 DNA is TGCAGCGCCTCGAGGGGGGAAGAAAAACTGTTTTTT. This gives the protein CSASRGEEKLFF. The rearrangement links TRBV29-1 to TRBJ1-4, with a tentative D call TRBD1 (6 bases). V lost 7 bases and J 8 bases, leaving 14 bases between the germline ends. The CDR3 contains 12 residues. Germline V gene lookup returns CDR1 SQVTM and CDR2 ANQGSEA.

The chain combines TRBV12-3 or TRBV12-4 with TRBJ2-2; 7 nucleotides match TRBD1. Losses at the gene ends were 3 bases for V and 2 bases for J; bases not matched to a gene: 6. The CDR3 is made up of 16 amino acids. CDR3 DNA sequence: TGTGCCAGCAGTTTCGGGCAGGGGGTAAACACCGGGGAGCTGTTTTTT. It yields the protein CASSFGQGVNTGELFF.

This clonotype was detected a few times. This rearrangement joins TRBV3-1 to TRBJ2-1, with 12 bases fitting TRBD1. Germline V gene data show CDR1 as LGHDT and CDR2 as YNNKEL (reference sequence). The CDR3 runs 14 residues. J gave up 9 bases and V 4 bases, and 4 bases lay outside the gene matches. The CDR3 DNA sequence: TGTGCCAGCAGCCTGGGACAGGGGGCGGGTGAGCAGTTCTTC. This codes for CASSLGQGAGEQFF.

This chain joins TRBV2 and TRBJ2-3; D gene uncertain. Trimming removed 1 base at V and 1 base at J, with 9 bases between. The CDR3 is made up of 15 amino acids. Germline CDR1 SNHLY, CDR2 FYNNEI. DNA of the CDR3: TGTGCCAGCAGTGAAGTGGGATTGGGCACAGATACGCAGTATTTT. As protein: CASSEVGLGTDTQYF.

J is TRBJ2-1 and V is TRBV5-1; D ambiguous. The CDR3 spans 15 residues. CDR1 SGHRS and CDR2 YFSETQ come from the germline V gene. V shed 0 bases and J shed 1 base, with 8 bases lying between them. The CDR3 reads CASSLEATSYNEQFF. In DNA, the CDR3 is TGCGCCAGCAGCTTGGAGGCTACTTCCTACAATGAGCAGTTCTTC.

The chain uses TRBV7-6 and TRBJ2-3; 15 bases map to TRBD2. V dropped 5 bases and J dropped 1; count of bases not matched to a gene: 4. Per the germline V gene, CDR1 is SGHVS and CDR2 is FNYEAQ. This CDR3 has 17 residues. Written as DNA, the CDR3 is TGTGCCAGCAGCCCTCGGACTAGCGGGAGGGGCACAGATACGCAGTATTTT. Translation: CASSPRTSGRGTDTQYF.

This clonotype is a singleton in its sample. The CDR3 region is CASSLSWGPEANVLTF. CDR3 bases: TGTGCCAGCAGTTTATCTTGGGGGCCTGAGGCCAACGTCCTGACTTTC. This rearrangement joins TRBV28 to TRBJ2-6, with D possibly matching TRBD1 (6 bases). CDR1 is MDHEN and CDR2 is SYDVKM in the germline V gene. This CDR3 has 16 amino acids. V was trimmed by 1 base and J by 6 bases, leaving 13 bases between them. The full variable domain, its missing parts supplied by reference TRBV28 and TRBJ2-6, is DVKVTQSSRYLVKRTGEKVFLECVQDMDHENMFWYRQDPGLGLRLIYFSYDVKMKEKGDIPEGYSVSREKKERFSLILESASTNQTSMYLCASSLSWGPEANVLTFGAGSRLTVL.

The chain couples TRBV28 to TRBJ1-2; D remains unclear. Germline values: CDR1 MDHEN, CDR2 SYDVKM. This CDR3 is built from 12 residues. V was trimmed by 7 bases and J by 3 bases, leaving 9 bases between them. In DNA form, the CDR3 reads TGTGCCAGCAAGTTCGTTCACTATGGCTACACCTTC. Translated, it gives CASKFVHYGYTF.

The V gene is TRBV10-3, the J gene TRBJ2-3, with TRBD1 identical over 10 bases. CDR3 length: 14 amino acids. V shed 9 bases, J shed 4 bases, and the junction held 7 bases outside the gene matches. Germline V CDR1 and CDR2: ENHRY, SYGVKD. CDR3 sequence reads: CAIRQGAIADTQYF. CDR3 in DNA: TGTGCCATAAGACAGGGGGCTATTGCAGATACGCAGTATTTT.

This clonotype turned up a few times. The V gene is TRBV5-1, the J gene TRBJ2-5; D not resolved. CDR1 and CDR2 from the germline V gene are SGHRS and YFSETQ. Trimming pared 4 bases from V and 1 base from J, leaving 11 bases between. The CDR3 is made up of 14 amino acids. The CDR3: CASSPSMTQETQYF. The CDR3 DNA reads TGCGCCAGCAGCCCCTCGATGACCCAAGAGACCCAGTACTTC.

The table lists this clonotype with many counts. V and J are TRBV5-1 and TRBJ2-1; 7 bases line up with TRBD2. In germline, CDR1 is SGHRS, CDR2 YFSETQ. The CDR3 consists of 16 residues. Trimming at V came to 2 bases and at J to 6 bases, leaving 11 bases not matched to a gene. The CDR3 nucleotides read TGCGCCAGCAGCTTCCTCCGGGCCCCGGGGGGCAATGAGCAGTTCTTC. Residues: CASSFLRAPGGNEQFF. The full variable domain, rest sourced from reference TRBV5-1 and TRBJ2-1, is KAGVTQTPRYLIKTRGQQVTLSCSPISGHRSVSWYQQTPGQGLQFLFEYFSETQRNKGNFPGRFSGRQFSNSRSEMNVSTLELGDSALYLCASSFLRAPGGNEQFFGPGTRLTVL.

There are many counts of this clonotype. V usage is TRBV20-1 and J usage is TRBJ2-7; D not resolved. The germline V gene has CDR1 DFQATT and CDR2 SNEGSKA (reference sequence). Trimming pared 4 bases from V and 5 bases from J, leaving 6 bases between. The length of the CDR3 is 10 residues. CDR3 bases: TGCAGTGCTACTCTCGACGAGCAGTACTTC. Translating gives CSATLDEQYF.

Concerning this clonotype: A junction boundary mismatches the germline segment, possibly from a read error. This chain connects TRBV7-7 to TRBJ2-5; D may match TRBD1 or TRBD2 (6 bases each). CDR1 and CDR2 (germline): SSHAT, FNYEAQ (reference sequence). The CDR3 consists of 14 residues. CDR3 loop: CASSPGGIQQTQYF. CDR3 sequence (DNA): TGTGCTAGCAGCCCCGGGGGCATCCAGCAGACCCAGTACTTC.

In its sample, this clonotype was seen a few times. The chain links TRBV7-9 to TRBJ1-2; D gene ambiguous. Germline V gene lookup returns CDR1 SEHNR and CDR2 FQNEAQ (reference sequence). V lost 5 bases, J lost 4 bases, and 14 bases lay in between. The CDR3 consists of 14 residues. This chain's CDR3 is CASSRQDGLYGYTF. Here the CDR3 DNA reads TGTGCCAGCAGCCGACAAGACGGACTCTATGGCTACACCTTC. Filled out from reference TRBV7-9 and TRBJ1-2, the complete variable domain reads DTGVSQNPRHKITKRGQNVTFRCDPISEHNRLYWYRQTLGQGPEFLTYFQNEAQLEKSRLLSDRFSAERPKGSFSTLEIQRTEQGDSAMYLCASSRQDGLYGYTFGSGTRLTVV.

The rearrangement uses TRBV5-6 and TRBJ1-5; no firm D call. The CDR3 loop spans 14 amino acids. Per germline, CDR1 SGHDT and CDR2 YYEEEE. V was clipped by 1 base and J by 6 bases, with 11 bases between them. CDR3 sequence (DNA): TGTGCCAGCAGCTTGTCCCCTGACGGTCAGCCCCAGCATTTT. This sequence encodes CASSLSPDGQPQHF. The variable domain in full, with the rest retrieved from reference TRBV5-6 and TRBJ1-5, is DAGVTQSPTHLIKTRGQQVTLRCSPKSGHDTVSWYQQALGQGPQFIFQYYEEEERQRGNFPDRFSGHQFPNYSSELNVNALLLGDSALYLCASSLSPDGQPQHFGDGTRLSIL.

The gene calls are TRBV7-8 and TRBJ2-3, with a weak D call TRBD2 (6 bases). V lost 5 bases and J 2 bases, leaving 14 bases between the germline ends. This CDR3 contains 15 residues. Germline assignment: CDR1 SGHVS and CDR2 FQNEAQ. The CDR3 region has the DNA TGTGCCAGCAGCCCGGGACTGATCTTCACAGATACGCAGTATTTT. Translating gives CASSPGLIFTDTQYF. The variable domain in full, completed from reference TRBV7-8 and TRBJ2-3, reads GAGVSQSPRYKVAKRGQDVALRCDPISGHVSLFWYQQALGQGPEFLTYFQNEAQLDKSGLPSDRFFAERPEGSVSTLKIQRTQQEDSAVYLCASSPGLIFTDTQYFGPGTRLTVL.